One T cell receptor (beta chain) is described in this entry. The antigen is not known. This entry belongs to a study of metastatic and nonmetastatic thyroid tumors. Overall study: Repertoire data that came from the blood and tumor or nodule tissue of malignant and benign thyroid patients were compared. Findings of the study overall: Reports indicated that malignant thyroid tumors showed significantly higher TCR beta diversity than benign nodules did, in blood and tumor.

Prior to thyroid surgery, none of the patients had received any treatment. In the source study's methods: Built for papillary thyroid cancer, a distant-metastasis classifier drew on CDR3 differences across clinicopathological groups. TCRdb recomputed clones from the PCR reads via MiXCR. The V and J calls come from TCRdb's annotation, not from the publication. This table holds 11,000 or so clones, around 30% found once. Germline V lookup: CDR1 KGHDR, CDR2 SFDVKD. This CDR3 has 16 residues. Trimming cost V 7 bases and J 0 bases, with 12 bases left between them. Sequencing used tumor tissue. The chain carries TRBV24-1 and TRBJ2-6; tentatively, D is TRBD2 (5 bases). The source of this sequence is a female donor with papillary thyroid cancer or a benign thyroid nodule (not recorded which). Some clones in this sample may be carry-over from other donors' samples. DNA of the CDR3: TGTGCCACCAGCCCGGGGAGTATCTCTGGGGCCAACGTCCTGACTTTC. This sequence encodes CATSPGSISGANVLTF.